This T cell receptor (beta chain) was retrieved from a study of early stage breast cancer tumors. Overall study context: The ER+/PR+/HER2- tumors included roughly eight ductal and four lobular carcinomas.

Regarding the study as a whole: Enriched TCRB sequences shared across patients were mostly commonly generated sequences.

Blood replicates held 0.5 ug DNA, tumor or normal breast approximately 1.5 ug, two each. This table comes from immunoSEQ multiplex PCR, and its TCRdb copy is limited to in-frame clones, with some not included. The sample carries tens of thousands of clones, 80% recorded once. This CDR3 region has 14 residues. The junction had 3 bases not matched to a gene; V was cut back by 0 bases and J by 6 bases. The germline V gene encodes CDR1 LGHNT and CDR2 FRNRAP. Notes on this clone: Its antigen is currently unknown.

V and J are TRBV12-5 and TRBJ1-1, with 8 bases aligning to TRBD1. Source material: blood. This receptor was taken from a person in their sixties or seventies with breast cancer. The CDR3 loop reads CASGLVWTGSEAFF. The CDR3 nucleotides read TGTGCTAGTGGTTTGGTATGGACAGGGTCTGAAGCTTTCTTT.